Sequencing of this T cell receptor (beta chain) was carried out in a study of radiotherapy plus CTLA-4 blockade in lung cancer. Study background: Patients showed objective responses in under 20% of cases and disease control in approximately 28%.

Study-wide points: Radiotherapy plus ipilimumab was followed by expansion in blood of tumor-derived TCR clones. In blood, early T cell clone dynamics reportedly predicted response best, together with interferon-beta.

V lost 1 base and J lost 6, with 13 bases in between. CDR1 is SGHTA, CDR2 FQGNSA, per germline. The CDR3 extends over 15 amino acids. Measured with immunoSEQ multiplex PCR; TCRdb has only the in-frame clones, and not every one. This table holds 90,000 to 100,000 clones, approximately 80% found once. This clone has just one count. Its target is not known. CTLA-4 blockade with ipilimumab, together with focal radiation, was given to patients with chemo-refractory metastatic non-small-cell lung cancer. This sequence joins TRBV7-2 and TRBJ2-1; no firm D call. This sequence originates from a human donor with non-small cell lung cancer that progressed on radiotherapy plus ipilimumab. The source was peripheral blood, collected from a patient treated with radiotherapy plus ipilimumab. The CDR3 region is CASSLDRPGTNEQFF. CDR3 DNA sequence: TGTGCCAGCAGCTTAGACCGCCCGGGTACCAATGAGCAGTTCTTC.